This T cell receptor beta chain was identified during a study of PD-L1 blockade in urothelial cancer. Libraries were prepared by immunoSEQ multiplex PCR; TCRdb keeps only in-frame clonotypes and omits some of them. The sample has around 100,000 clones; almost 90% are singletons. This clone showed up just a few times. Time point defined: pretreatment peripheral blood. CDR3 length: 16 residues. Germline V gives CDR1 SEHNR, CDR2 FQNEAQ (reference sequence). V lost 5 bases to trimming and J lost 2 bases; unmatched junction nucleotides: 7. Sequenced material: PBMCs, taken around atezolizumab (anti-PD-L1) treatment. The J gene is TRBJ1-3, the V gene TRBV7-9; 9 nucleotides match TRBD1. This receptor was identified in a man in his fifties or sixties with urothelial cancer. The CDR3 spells CASSPQGAITGNTIYF. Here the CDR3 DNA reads TGTGCCAGCAGCCCACAGGGGGCAATAACTGGAAACACCATATATTTT.